The 18 T cell receptor beta chains reported below all come from one sample, sequenced in a study of blood T cell repertoires in COVID-19. Sequenced by immunoSEQ multiplex PCR; TCRdb stores in-frame clones only, minus some. The sample carries some 180,000 clones, 60% to 85% recorded once. Sequenced input: peripheral blood. Receptors were obtained from a woman aged 45-65 years with active or convalescent COVID-19.

The gene calls are TRBV4-3 and TRBJ1-1, with TRBD1 as a possible D gene (6 bases). V lost 1 base and J 5 bases, leaving 17 bases between the germline ends. Germline V gene data show CDR1 as LGHNA and CDR2 as YSLEER. The CDR3 runs 16 residues. CDR3 amino acids: CASSQGTGAGGTEAFF. DNA for the CDR3: TGCGCCAGCAGCCAAGGGACGGGGGCCGGGGGGACTGAAGCTTTCTTT.

This clone was found once. CDR3 residues: CASSLLSGSNTGELFF. CDR3 sequence (DNA): TGTGCCAGCAGCTTGCTGAGCGGGAGTAACACCGGGGAGCTGTTTTTT. V is TRBV5-4 and J is TRBJ2-2; 8 nucleotides agree with TRBD2. From germline, CDR1 is SGHNT and CDR2 YYREEE (reference sequence). This CDR3 comprises 16 residues. With 1 base clipped from V and 2 bases from J, the junction kept 4 bases outside the gene matches.

The chain links TRBV30 to TRBJ2-1; TRBD2 matches 10 bases. This CDR3 is built from 18 residues. After removal of 2 bases from V and 0 bases from J, the junction contained 10 bases not matched to a gene. CDR1 GTSNPN and CDR2 SVGIG come from the germline V gene (reference sequence). The CDR3 DNA reads as TGTGCCTGGAGTCCTTCCCGGACTAGCGGTAGCTCCTACAATGAGCAGTTCTTC. Translated: CAWSPSRTSGSSYNEQFF.

The rearrangement joins TRBV30 to TRBJ2-7, with a tentative D call TRBD1 (6 bases). V was pared by 5 bases and J by 7 bases, with 9 bases between. The CDR3 loop spans 10 amino acids. Looked up from germline, CDR1 is GTSNPN and CDR2 is SVGIG (reference sequence). CDR3 in DNA: TGTGCCTGGGATAGGGGGGAGCAGTACTTC. This translates into CAWDRGEQYF.

This clone was counted a single time. This chain links TRBV24-1 with TRBJ1-3; D is unresolved. This CDR3 comprises 17 residues. Deletions cut 0 bases from V and 4 bases from J, with 15 bases between. Germline V gives CDR1 KGHDR, CDR2 SFDVKD. The chain's CDR3 is CATSDLGPSWWGNTIYF. DNA of the CDR3: TGTGCCACCAGTGATTTGGGCCCCTCGTGGTGGGGAAACACCATATATTTT.

The rearrangement joins TRBV6-4 to TRBJ2-2; TRBD2 agrees at 8 bases. The CDR3 consists of 16 residues. The ends lost 5 bases at V and 5 bases at J; junction bases unmatched: 10. CDR1 and CDR2 (germline): MRHNA, SNTAGT. In DNA, the CDR3 is TGTGCCAGCAGTTTTAGCGGGATCGCCGGAACCGGGGAGCTGTTTTTT. Translation: CASSFSGIAGTGELFF.

This clone appeared a single time. The genes are TRBV19 and TRBJ1-5; D unresolved. CDR1 is LNHDA and CDR2 is SQIVND in the germline V gene (reference sequence). The CDR3 sequence is 15 residues long. Trimming removed 3 bases from V and 7 bases from J, with 16 bases in between. The CDR3 DNA sequence: TGTGCCAGTAGTATTTTTCCCGACATCCCCCAGCCCCAGCATTTT. It is translated as CASSIFPDIPQPQHF. Full variable domain (outside the CDR3, taken from reference TRBV19 and TRBJ1-5): DGGITQSPKYLFRKEGQNVTLSCEQNLNHDAMYWYRQDPGQGLRLIYYSQIVNDFQKGDIAEGYSVSREKKESFPLTVTSAQKNPTAFYLCASSIFPDIPQPQHFGDGTRLSIL.

The genes are TRBV7-2 and TRBJ2-7; 7 positions agree with TRBD1. The CDR3 sequence is 15 residues long. CDR1 is SGHTA, CDR2 FQGNSA, per germline. Unmatched junction bases numbered 8, after V lost 5 bases and J lost 1 base. The CDR3 region has the DNA TGTGCCAGCAGCACCAGGCCGGGACAGTCCTACGAGCAGTACTTC. Translation gives CASSTRPGQSYEQYF. The whole variable domain, filled in from reference TRBV7-2 and TRBJ2-7, reads GAGVSQSPSNKVTEKGKDVELRCDPISGHTALYWYRQSLGQGLEFLIYFQGNSAPDKSGLPSDRFSAERTGGSVSTLTIQRTQQEDSAVYLCASSTRPGQSYEQYFGPGTRLTVT.

This clone was counted a single time. This sequence joins TRBV28 and TRBJ2-1; 7 nucleotides align to TRBD2. Germline CDR1 MDHEN, CDR2 SYDVKM. J gave up 8 bases and V 1 base, and 20 bases lay outside the gene matches. The CDR3 runs 19 residues. CDR3 sequence reads: CASSLFFGGGLGDIHEQFF. The CDR3, as DNA: TGTGCCAGCAGTTTATTTTTCGGGGGAGGACTAGGCGATATCCATGAGCAGTTCTTC.

The chain's CDR3 is CASSDRTDSYGYTF. The DNA for the CDR3 is TGTGCCAGCAGTGACCGGACAGATTCTTATGGCTACACCTTC. The chain couples TRBV25-1 to TRBJ1-2; perhaps TRBD1 as D (6 bases). The CDR3 is 14 amino acids. The germline CDR1 and CDR2 sequences are MGHDK and SYGVNS. Trimming cost V 3 bases and J 5 bases, with 13 bases left between them.

The chain links TRBV18 to TRBJ1-6, with a weak D call TRBD1 (5 bases). Germline V gene data show CDR1 as KGHSH and CDR2 as LQKENI. This CDR3 has 14 residues. V was shortened by 4 bases and J by 7 bases, with 11 bases between the two germline ends. CDR3 in amino acids: CASSQDRVNSPLHF. The CDR3 coding sequence is TGTGCCAGCTCACAAGACAGAGTCAATTCACCCCTCCACTTT.

The J gene is TRBJ2-5, the V gene TRBV4-2; 12 nucleotides line up with TRBD2. Trimming cost V 3 bases and J 5 bases; bases outside gene matches: 16. The CDR3 extends over 19 amino acids. Looked up from germline, CDR1 is LGHNA and CDR2 is YNFKEQ. CDR3 in DNA: TGTGCCAGCAGCCACCCCCCCGGCCCCCTAGCGGGAGGGCGGGAGACCCAGTACTTC. This translates into CASSHPPGPLAGGRETQYF.

The rearrangement uses TRBV24-1 and TRBJ1-2; D is uncertain. Trimming took 10 bases from V and 6 from J, leaving 14 bases between them. Germline CDR1 and CDR2: KGHDR and SFDVKD. The CDR3 has 12 residues. CDR3 bases: TGTGCCACGCAAATAGTGGAGAATGGCTACACCTTC. It specifies CATQIVENGYTF.

The V and J genes are TRBV7-9 and TRBJ2-7; TRBD1 is a possible D gene (6 bases). Germline CDR1 and CDR2: SEHNR and FQNEAQ (reference sequence). There are 14 residues in the CDR3. Trimming pared 5 bases from V and 2 bases from J, leaving 13 bases between. CDR3 DNA: TGTGCCAGCAGCCCCCAGGGGACGACCTACGAGCAGTACTTC. Residues: CASSPQGTTYEQYF.

V is TRBV4-2 and J is TRBJ2-1, with 12 bases lining up with TRBD2. CDR3 length: 19 residues. Germline CDR1 reads LGHNA; CDR2 reads YNFKEQ. The junction had 8 bases not matched to a gene; V was cut back by 0 bases and J by 2 bases. DNA for the CDR3: TGTGCCAGCAGCCAAGACCCTCCGGGACTAGCGGGTCCCTACAATGAGCAGTTCTTC. It is translated as CASSQDPPGLAGPYNEQFF.

The genes are TRBV19 and TRBJ1-1; TRBD1 matches 12 bases. J gave up 1 base and V 9 bases, and 12 bases lay outside the gene matches. The CDR3 contains 17 residues. Germline V gene sequence: CDR1 LNHDA, CDR2 SQIVND (reference sequence). The CDR3 reads CASRDRGRRGRNTEAFF. Written as DNA, the CDR3 is TGTGCCAGCCGGGACAGGGGGCGTCGAGGGAGGAACACTGAAGCTTTCTTT.

This chain uses TRBV15 with TRBJ1-4, with D possibly being TRBD1 (5 bases). The CDR3 is made up of 16 amino acids. Per the germline V gene, CDR1 is LNHNV and CDR2 is YYDKDF (reference sequence). Trimming removed 3 bases at V and 2 bases at J, with 13 bases between. The DNA of the CDR3 is TGTGCCACCAGCAGGACAGATACGATCACTAATGAAAAACTGTTTTTT. Translation gives CATSRTDTITNEKLFF.

CDR3 amino acids: CASSHPGQGFYGYTF. CDR3 DNA sequence: TGTGCCAGCAGCCATCCGGGACAGGGTTTTTATGGCTACACCTTC. This sequence joins TRBV6-2 or TRBV6-3 and TRBJ1-2; the match to TRBD1 covers 9 bases. The V and J ends lost 6 bases and 5 bases, in that order; junction bases with no gene match: 10. CDR3 length: 15 residues. Germline assignment: CDR1 MNHEY and CDR2 SVGEGT.